Given below is one T cell receptor beta chain in context. Its antigen is still unknown. No quality values exist for individual bases; no much larger clone is one base distant. The study was a case-control design nested within a healthcare worker cohort in London, UK, with weekly nasopharyngeal swab PCR tests and blood sampling. Healthcare workers were enrolled in the week of the UK lockdown, from 23 to 31 March 2020, and were followed every week for up to roughly 15 weeks. The library was made by 5' RACE. Data came from a NextSeq 500. The TCR library protocol attached unique molecular identifiers to individual cDNA molecules to correct for sequencing error and PCR bias. Sequencing covered both TCR alpha and beta chains, and within each sample the abundances of alpha and beta sequences were tightly co-correlated. In the source study's methods: Decombinator V4 was used to annotate the V gene, J gene and CDR3 of the TCR sequences. TCRs were defined as expanded if a significant change between any two time points was detected under a Poisson model with p below 0.0001. TCR abundances were normalised to the total number of TCRs sequenced per sample and expressed as counts per million. MAIT TCRs were defined by TRAV1-2 paired with TRAJ12, TRAJ20 or TRAJ33, and iNKT TCRs by TRAV10 paired with TRAJ18. VDJdb, accessed 1 November 2021, was searched for CMV, EBV and SARS-CoV-2 annotated TCRs, excluding TCRs annotated for multiple antigens. TCRdb reworked the public reads: Q25 trimming with fastp, MiXCR clone assembly, productive beta chains retained. Every CDR3 protein is listed once, alongside the most common genes and DNA of its rows. Here the V and J calls rest on TCRdb's processing, not on the authors' analysis. Here the sample has about 44,000 distinct CDR3 sequences; about a quarter occur a single time. Clones ranked in the top ten supply 4.5% to 5% of the sample.

From a lookup of the germline V gene (reference sequence), CDR1 and CDR2 are LNHNV and YYDKDF. The CDR3 runs 15 amino acids, cysteine and phenylalanine included. The entry retains the CDR3 DNA only, 45 bases that are in frame from base 1. Trimming removed 7 bases from V and 5 bases from J, leaving 20 bases between the germline ends. The data were taken from a study of early T cells in non-severe SARS-CoV-2 infection (dated by TCRdb to about 2021). As for the study more broadly: Because TCR sequencing was done on bulk RNA from unsorted whole blood, the alpha and beta chains could not be paired.

What the research found in general, with its limitations: VDJdb matching was skewed toward anti-spike CD8 responses and likely underestimated virus-specific expansions, missing private and CD4 specificities.

The chain is encoded by TRBV15 joined to TRBJ1-1; a tentative D match to TRBD1 spans 6 bases. The input for sequencing was whole blood, taken at baseline. This TCR derives from an adult who was a healthcare worker with PCR-confirmed SARS-CoV-2 infection or an uninfected control (not recorded which). The DNA is as follows: TGTGCCACCACCCAGGGGACACCGAGGGAAACTGAAGCTTTCTTT. It encodes CATTQGTPRETEAFF.